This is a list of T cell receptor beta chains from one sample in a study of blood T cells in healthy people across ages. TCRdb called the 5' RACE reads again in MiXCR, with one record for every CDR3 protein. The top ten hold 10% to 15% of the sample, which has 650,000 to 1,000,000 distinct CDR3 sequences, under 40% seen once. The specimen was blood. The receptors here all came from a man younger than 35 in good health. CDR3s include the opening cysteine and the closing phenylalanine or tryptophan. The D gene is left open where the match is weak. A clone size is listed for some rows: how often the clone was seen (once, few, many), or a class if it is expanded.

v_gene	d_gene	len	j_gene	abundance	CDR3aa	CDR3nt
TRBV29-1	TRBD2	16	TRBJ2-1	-	CSVEEVASGITDEQFF	TGCAGCGTTGAAGAGGTTGCGAGCGGGATTACGGATGAGCAGTTCTTC
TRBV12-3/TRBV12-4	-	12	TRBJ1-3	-	CASTDSGNTIYF	TGTGCCAGCACGGACTCTGGAAACACCATATATTTT
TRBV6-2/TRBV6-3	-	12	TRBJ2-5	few	CASRGRKETQYF	TGTGCCAGCAGAGGTCGGAAAGAGACCCAGTACTTC
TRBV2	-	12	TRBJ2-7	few	CASSGTGPKQYF	TGTGCCAGCTCCGGGACGGGGCCGAAGCAGTACTTC
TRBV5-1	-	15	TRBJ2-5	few	CASSLLVGRQETQYF	TGCGCCAGCAGCTTGTTGGTCGGCAGGCAAGAGACCCAGTACTTC
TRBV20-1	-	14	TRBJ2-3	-	CSARDRIVTDTQYF	TGCAGTGCTAGAGATCGGATTGTCACAGATACGCAGTATTTT
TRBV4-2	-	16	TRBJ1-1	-	CASSPAPSELGAEAFF	TGTGCCAGCAGCCCTGCCCCCTCCGAACTCGGGGCTGAAGCTTTCTTT
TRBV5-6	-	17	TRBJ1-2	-	CASSLTRGTDERYGYTF	TGTGCCAGCAGCCTTACCCGCGGGACTGACGAACGATATGGCTACACCTTC
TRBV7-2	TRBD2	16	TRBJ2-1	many	CASSFNRGSGGNEQFF	TGTGCCAGCAGCTTCAACAGGGGAAGCGGGGGGAATGAGCAGTTCTTC
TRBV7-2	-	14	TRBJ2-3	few	CASIRAGKTDTQYF	TGTGCCAGCATCCGGGCCGGGAAAACAGATACGCAGTATTTT
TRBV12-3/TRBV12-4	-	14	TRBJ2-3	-	CASSFPQRADTQYF	TGTGCCAGCAGTTTCCCGCAAAGAGCAGATACGCAGTATTTT
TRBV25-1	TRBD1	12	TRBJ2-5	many	CASVRGQETQYF	TGTGCCAGCGTCAGGGGGCAAGAGACCCAGTACTTC
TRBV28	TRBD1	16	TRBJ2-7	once	CASSFTLGDRDYEQYF	TGTGCCAGCAGCTTCACCCTAGGGGACAGGGACTACGAGCAGTACTTC
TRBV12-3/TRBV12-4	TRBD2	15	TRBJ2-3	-	CASSFAGGFADTQYF	TGTGCCAGCAGTTTTGCGGGGGGGTTTGCAGATACGCAGTATTTT
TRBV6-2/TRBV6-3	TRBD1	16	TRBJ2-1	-	CASSKLPRQGHSEQFF	TGTGCCAGCAGCAAACTACCGAGACAGGGCCACAGTGAGCAGTTCTTC
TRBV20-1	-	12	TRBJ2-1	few	CSASAADIEQFF	TGCAGTGCTAGCGCGGCGGACATTGAGCAGTTCTTC
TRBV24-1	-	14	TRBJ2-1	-	CATSGTSYYNEQFF	TGTGCCACCAGTGGGACAAGTTACTACAATGAGCAGTTCTTC
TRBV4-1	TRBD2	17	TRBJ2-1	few	CASSPSGPEGPYNEQFF	TGCGCCAGCAGCCCTAGCGGCCCCGAGGGCCCCTACAATGAGCAGTTCTTC
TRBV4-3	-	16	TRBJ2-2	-	CASSQERGGNTGELFF	TGCGCCAGCAGCCAAGAGCGGGGAGGGAACACCGGGGAGCTGTTTTTT
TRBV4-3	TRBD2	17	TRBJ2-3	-	CASSQVPAGYSTDTQYF	TGCGCCAGCAGCCAAGTTCCAGCGGGGTATAGCACAGATACGCAGTATTTT
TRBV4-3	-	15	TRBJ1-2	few	CASSQVQAAGYGYTF	TGCGCCAGCAGCCAAGTCCAGGCCGCGGGCTATGGCTACACCTTC